Listed below are T cell receptor beta chains from one sample, sequenced in a study of T cell repertoires in cytomegalovirus infection. From the reads, TCRdb called clonotypes with MiXCR, one entry per CDR3 protein. The table includes 150,000 to 200,000 distinct CDR3 sequences, about 30% detected once. The sequenced sample was PBMCs. Receptors originate from a human donor in good health (CMV status not recorded). Some clones in this sample may be carry-over from other donors' samples. Each CDR3 is given with its conserved first and last residue. A D gene is named only where the DNA matches it firmly. Clone size, where shown, is once, few, many, or a class for clones that have expanded.

v_call: TRBV10-3; d_call: TRBD1; clone_size: .; j_call: TRBJ1-2; cdr3_aa: CAIRDRGSNYGYTF; cdr3_nt: TGTGCCATCCGGGACAGGGGAAGTAACTATGGCTACACCTTC
v_call: TRBV5-1; d_call: .; clone_size: .; j_call: TRBJ1-2; cdr3_aa: CASSLEYPPANYGYTF; cdr3_nt: TGCGCCAGCAGCTTGGAGTATCCCCCAGCTAACTATGGCTACACCTTC
v_call: TRBV6-6; d_call: .; clone_size: .; j_call: TRBJ1-3; cdr3_aa: CASADSGNTIYF; cdr3_nt: TGTGCCAGCGCCGACTCTGGAAACACCATATATTTT
v_call: TRBV20-1; d_call: .; clone_size: .; j_call: TRBJ2-1; cdr3_aa: CSARDIKPGLLVGNEQFF; cdr3_nt: TGCAGTGCTAGAGATATCAAACCGGGACTCCTCGTGGGAAATGAGCAGTTCTTC
v_call: TRBV19; d_call: TRBD1; clone_size: .; j_call: TRBJ2-1; cdr3_aa: CASNPNPGQGAPNNEQFF; cdr3_nt: TGTGCCAGTAACCCTAATCCGGGACAGGGGGCGCCGAACAATGAGCAGTTCTTC
v_call: TRBV11-2; d_call: .; clone_size: .; j_call: TRBJ2-2; cdr3_aa: CASSFRGTYTGELFF; cdr3_nt: TGTGCCAGCAGCTTCAGGGGAACCTACACCGGGGAGCTGTTTTTT
v_call: TRBV5-1; d_call: TRBD1; clone_size: .; j_call: TRBJ2-7; cdr3_aa: CASRGQITTYEQYF; cdr3_nt: TGCGCCAGCAGGGGACAGATAACCACCTACGAGCAGTACTTC
v_call: TRBV11-3; d_call: .; clone_size: many; j_call: TRBJ2-7; cdr3_aa: CASSLQGNSYEQYF; cdr3_nt: TGTGCCAGCAGCCTGCAGGGTAACAGTTACGAGCAGTACTTC
v_call: TRBV7-2; d_call: TRBD2; clone_size: .; j_call: TRBJ2-5; cdr3_aa: CASSRGLAGGSETQYF; cdr3_nt: TGTGCCAGCAGCCGAGGACTAGCGGGGGGGAGCGAGACCCAGTACTTC
v_call: TRBV5-4; d_call: .; clone_size: .; j_call: TRBJ1-1; cdr3_aa: CASTLGGGALTEAFF; cdr3_nt: TGTGCCAGCACCTTAGGCGGGGGCGCTTTAACTGAAGCTTTCTTT
v_call: TRBV29-1; d_call: .; clone_size: .; j_call: TRBJ2-1; cdr3_aa: CSVDVAYNEQFF; cdr3_nt: TGCAGCGTTGACGTAGCCTACAATGAGCAGTTCTTC
v_call: TRBV7-2; d_call: TRBD2; clone_size: .; j_call: TRBJ2-3; cdr3_aa: CASSFPSGTQYF; cdr3_nt: TGTGCCAGCAGCTTCCCTAGCGGAACGCAGTATTTT
v_call: TRBV6-2/TRBV6-3; d_call: .; clone_size: many; j_call: TRBJ2-5; cdr3_aa: CASILQRGQETQYF; cdr3_nt: TGTGCCAGCATCCTTCAAAGGGGCCAAGAGACCCAGTACTTC
v_call: TRBV11-3; d_call: .; clone_size: few; j_call: TRBJ2-7; cdr3_aa: CASSLSQSYEQYF; cdr3_nt: TGTGCCAGCAGCCTATCACAGAGCTACGAGCAGTACTTC
v_call: TRBV7-9; d_call: TRBD1; clone_size: .; j_call: TRBJ1-2; cdr3_aa: CASSFGQADYGYTF; cdr3_nt: TGTGCCAGCAGCTTCGGACAGGCTGACTATGGCTACACCTTC
v_call: TRBV7-8; d_call: .; clone_size: few; j_call: TRBJ1-2; cdr3_aa: CASSLAAGGGGYTF; cdr3_nt: TGTGCCAGCAGCTTAGCGGCGGGGGGCGGGGGCTACACCTTC
v_call: TRBV19; d_call: .; clone_size: .; j_call: TRBJ1-2; cdr3_aa: CAIPGPGYGYTF; cdr3_nt: TGTGCCATTCCGGGACCCGGCTATGGCTACACCTTC
v_call: TRBV12-3/TRBV12-4; d_call: .; clone_size: .; j_call: TRBJ1-2; cdr3_aa: CASSSLPVADYGYTF; cdr3_nt: TGTGCCAGCAGTTCCCTCCCCGTCGCGGACTATGGCTACACCTTC
v_call: TRBV10-3; d_call: .; clone_size: .; j_call: TRBJ2-7; cdr3_aa: CAIRTSAYEQYF; cdr3_nt: TGTGCCATCAGGACATCGGCCTACGAGCAGTACTTC
v_call: TRBV5-1; d_call: .; clone_size: .; j_call: TRBJ1-2; cdr3_aa: CASSPGSIGYTF; cdr3_nt: TGCGCCAGCAGCCCCGGGTCGATTGGCTACACCTTC
v_call: TRBV9; d_call: TRBD1; clone_size: .; j_call: TRBJ2-7; cdr3_aa: CASSEGQGSGYEQYF; cdr3_nt: TGTGCCAGCAGCGAGGGACAGGGAAGTGGCTACGAGCAGTACTTC
v_call: TRBV12-3/TRBV12-4; d_call: .; clone_size: .; j_call: TRBJ1-2; cdr3_aa: CASSSGGPRYGYTF; cdr3_nt: TGTGCCAGCAGTTCCGGGGGGCCTCGCTATGGCTACACCTTC
v_call: TRBV7-2; d_call: .; clone_size: many; j_call: TRBJ2-7; cdr3_aa: CASSLDREKDEQYF; cdr3_nt: TGTGCCAGCAGCTTAGACAGGGAGAAGGACGAGCAGTACTTC
v_call: TRBV7-6; d_call: TRBD2; clone_size: .; j_call: TRBJ2-2; cdr3_aa: CASSGGRQGNTGELFF; cdr3_nt: TGTGCCAGCAGCGGCGGGAGGCAGGGGAACACCGGGGAGCTGTTTTTT
v_call: TRBV2; d_call: .; clone_size: medium-sized; j_call: TRBJ2-5; cdr3_aa: CASSEGFSGEIQETQYF; cdr3_nt: TGTGCCAGCAGTGAAGGGTTCTCAGGGGAAATTCAAGAGACCCAGTACTTC
v_call: TRBV9; d_call: .; clone_size: few; j_call: TRBJ1-4; cdr3_aa: CASSVGTTNEKLFF; cdr3_nt: TGTGCCAGCAGCGTAGGGACAACTAATGAAAAACTGTTTTTT
v_call: TRBV12-3/TRBV12-4; d_call: .; clone_size: .; j_call: TRBJ1-5; cdr3_aa: CASRIQGPQHF; cdr3_nt: TGTGCCAGCAGGATACAGGGCCCCCAGCATTTT
v_call: TRBV14; d_call: TRBD1; clone_size: .; j_call: TRBJ2-1; cdr3_aa: CASSQVRRDRGYNEQFF; cdr3_nt: TGTGCCAGCAGCCAAGTGCGCCGGGACAGGGGGTACAATGAGCAGTTCTTC
v_call: TRBV19; d_call: .; clone_size: .; j_call: TRBJ1-5; cdr3_aa: CASNLNSNQPQHF; cdr3_nt: TGTGCCAGTAACCTGAATAGCAATCAGCCCCAGCATTTT
v_call: TRBV2; d_call: .; clone_size: .; j_call: TRBJ1-6; cdr3_aa: CASSEAGQANSPLHF; cdr3_nt: TGTGCCAGCAGTGAAGCAGGGCAAGCTAATTCACCCCTCCACTTT
v_call: TRBV29-1; d_call: .; clone_size: .; j_call: TRBJ2-4; cdr3_aa: CSVSQGLNQYF; cdr3_nt: TGCAGCGTGTCACAGGGATTGAATCAGTACTTC
v_call: TRBV29-1; d_call: .; clone_size: .; j_call: TRBJ2-5; cdr3_aa: CSVVGGAGETQYF; cdr3_nt: TGCAGCGTTGTGGGGGGGGCCGGAGAGACCCAGTACTTC
v_call: TRBV13; d_call: .; clone_size: .; j_call: TRBJ1-1; cdr3_aa: CASSLIRTEAFF; cdr3_nt: TGTGCCAGCAGCTTAATTCGAACTGAAGCTTTCTTT
v_call: TRBV12-3/TRBV12-4; d_call: .; clone_size: .; j_call: TRBJ2-7; cdr3_aa: CASSFDRPGDEQYF; cdr3_nt: TGTGCCAGCAGTTTTGACAGGCCTGGCGACGAGCAGTACTTC
v_call: TRBV25-1; d_call: TRBD1; clone_size: .; j_call: TRBJ1-6; cdr3_aa: CASSARDRVYSPLHF; cdr3_nt: TGTGCCAGCAGTGCCCGGGACAGGGTTTATTCACCCCTCCACTTT
v_call: TRBV6-5; d_call: .; clone_size: few; j_call: TRBJ2-3; cdr3_aa: CASSLARGRGTDTQYF; cdr3_nt: TGTGCCAGCAGTCTGGCCCGGGGGCGGGGCACAGATACGCAGTATTTT
v_call: TRBV7-8; d_call: TRBD1; clone_size: .; j_call: TRBJ1-5; cdr3_aa: CASSLDRASNQPQHF; cdr3_nt: TGTGCCAGCAGCCTTGACAGGGCCAGCAATCAGCCCCAGCATTTT
v_call: TRBV6-2/TRBV6-3; d_call: .; clone_size: many; j_call: TRBJ2-7; cdr3_aa: CASRPGTLKTYEQYF; cdr3_nt: TGTGCCAGCAGACCGGGGACACTGAAGACGTACGAGCAGTACTTC
v_call: TRBV12-3/TRBV12-4; d_call: TRBD1; clone_size: few; j_call: TRBJ1-1; cdr3_aa: CASSLAWDRESFF; cdr3_nt: TGTGCCAGCAGTTTAGCTTGGGACAGGGAGTCTTTCTTT
v_call: TRBV12-3/TRBV12-4; d_call: .; clone_size: .; j_call: TRBJ1-1; cdr3_aa: CASSYDAGAEAFF; cdr3_nt: TGTGCCAGCAGTTACGACGCAGGCGCTGAAGCTTTCTTT
v_call: TRBV5-1; d_call: TRBD1; clone_size: few; j_call: TRBJ2-2; cdr3_aa: CASSFRTGNTGELFF; cdr3_nt: TGCGCCAGCAGCTTTCGGACAGGGAACACCGGGGAGCTGTTTTTT
v_call: TRBV2; d_call: .; clone_size: .; j_call: TRBJ2-7; cdr3_aa: CASSDYPESYEQYF; cdr3_nt: TGTGCCAGCAGTGACTATCCGGAGTCCTACGAGCAGTACTTC